The clone carrying this TCR beta chain was counted between two and nine times. This sample was included in a study of T cell changes during pregnancy in multiple sclerosis. Germline V CDR1 and CDR2: SGHRS, YFSETQ. Trimming took 4 bases from V and 0 from J, leaving 9 bases between them. CDR3 length: 14 amino acids. The protocol was immunoSEQ multiplex PCR, while the TCRdb copy is restricted to in-frame clones and leaves out a portion. The table includes 85,000 to 100,000 clones, 92% detected once. The V and J genes are TRBV5-1 and TRBJ2-3, with no clear D. This receptor was identified in a female donor with multiple sclerosis, enrolled in a pregnancy study. The sample in question was peripheral blood, obtained in the first trimester of pregnancy. This chain's CDR3 is CASSQTTSTDTQYF. In DNA, the CDR3 is TGCGCCAGCAGCCAGACAACTAGCACAGATACGCAGTATTTT. Based on the CDR3 plus reference TRBV5-1 and TRBJ2-3, the full variable domain is KAGVTQTPRYLIKTRGQQVTLSCSPISGHRSVSWYQQTPGQGLQFLFEYFSETQRNKGNFPGRFSGRQFSNSRSEMNVSTLELGDSALYLCASSQTTSTDTQYFGPGTRLTVL.